This TCR beta chain appears in the sequencing data of a study of blood T cell repertoires in COVID-19. Trimming pared 5 bases from V and 1 base from J, leaving 11 bases between. This CDR3 spans 14 amino acids. CDR1 and CDR2 (germline): SGHVS, FQNEAQ. This clone was counted between two and nine times. Profiling relied on immunoSEQ multiplex PCR, and the TCRdb table lists in-frame clones only, not all of them. The sample holds about 42,000 clones, roughly nine tenths seen once. The V call is TRBV7-8, the J call TRBJ2-5; D gene unclear. Sequenced sample: peripheral blood. The receptor's source is a man between 65 and 85 years old with active COVID-19. CDR3 in DNA: TGTGCCAGCAGCCCCCGAAGGAGCCAAGAGACCCAGTACTTC. Its translation: CASSPRRSQETQYF.